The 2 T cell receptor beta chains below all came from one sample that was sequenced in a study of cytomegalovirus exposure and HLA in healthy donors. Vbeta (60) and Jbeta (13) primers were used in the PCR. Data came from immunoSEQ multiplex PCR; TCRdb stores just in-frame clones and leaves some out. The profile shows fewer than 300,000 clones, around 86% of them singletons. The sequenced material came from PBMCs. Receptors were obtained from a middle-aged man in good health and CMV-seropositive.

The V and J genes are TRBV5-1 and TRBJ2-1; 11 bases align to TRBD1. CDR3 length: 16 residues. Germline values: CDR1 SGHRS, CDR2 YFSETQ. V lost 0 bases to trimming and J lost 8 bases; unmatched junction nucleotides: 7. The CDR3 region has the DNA TGCGCCAGCAGCTTGGCCGGACAGGGGGCATTCGATGAGCAGTTCTTC. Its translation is CASSLAGQGAFDEQFF.

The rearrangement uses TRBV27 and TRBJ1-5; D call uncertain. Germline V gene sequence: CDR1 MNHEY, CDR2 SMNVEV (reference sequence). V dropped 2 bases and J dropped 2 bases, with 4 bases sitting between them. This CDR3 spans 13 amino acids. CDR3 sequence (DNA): TGTGCCAGCAGTTTACTTGGCAATCAGCCCCAGCATTTT. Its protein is CASSLLGNQPQHF.